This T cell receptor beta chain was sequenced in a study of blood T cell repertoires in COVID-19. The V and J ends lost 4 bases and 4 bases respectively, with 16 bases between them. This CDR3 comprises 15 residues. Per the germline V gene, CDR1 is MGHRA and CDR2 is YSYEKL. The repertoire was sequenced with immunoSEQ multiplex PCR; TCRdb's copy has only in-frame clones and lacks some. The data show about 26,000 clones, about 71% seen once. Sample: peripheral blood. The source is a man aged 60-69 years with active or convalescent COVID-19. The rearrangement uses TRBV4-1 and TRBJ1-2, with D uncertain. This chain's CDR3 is CASSPGEGWTYGYTF. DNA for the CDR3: TGCGCCAGCAGCCCCGGGGAAGGGTGGACCTATGGCTACACCTTC.